This T cell receptor beta chain originates from a study of T cell responses to AZD1222 COVID-19 vaccine. TCRdb keeps only in-frame clones here, not all; method: immunoSEQ multiplex PCR. The data contain about 120,000 clones, 75% to 95% of them seen just once; the ten biggest clones take up less than 9%. V was clipped by 5 bases and J by 0 bases, with 11 bases between them. The CDR3 has 16 residues. Germline CDR1 reads LNHNV; CDR2 reads YYDKDF (reference sequence). This receptor was taken from an adult in good health. The starting material was peripheral blood, obtained on day 0 of AZD1222 vaccination. The chain has TRBV15 and TRBJ2-6; possible D gene TRBD1, 6 bases. CDR3 sequence: CATSSTTGSGANVLTF. The CDR3, as DNA: TGTGCCACCAGCTCTACGACAGGCTCTGGGGCCAACGTCCTGACTTTC.